The source of this TCR beta chain is a study of neurological immune-mediated disorders. Unsorted libraries came from 2 million PBMCs stored at -80 °C. Trimming took off 1 base at V and 6 bases at J, with 15 bases between the two ends. Germline V gene sequence: CDR1 SNHLY, CDR2 FYNNEI. The CDR3 contains 15 residues. TCRdb itself ran the 5' RACE reads through MiXCR, one entry per CDR3 protein. This sample has 70,000 to 95,000 distinct CDR3 sequences, with about 15% found just once. This clonotype came up once. The rearrangement joins TRBV2 to TRBJ1-1; D is unclear. The sequencing sample was made of PBMCs. The sequence was collected from a woman aged 40 to 50 in good health. CDR3 bases: TGTGCCAGCAGTGAAGGGGTAATTCTAGGTTCTGAAGCTTTCTTT. Translation: CASSEGVILGSEAFF.